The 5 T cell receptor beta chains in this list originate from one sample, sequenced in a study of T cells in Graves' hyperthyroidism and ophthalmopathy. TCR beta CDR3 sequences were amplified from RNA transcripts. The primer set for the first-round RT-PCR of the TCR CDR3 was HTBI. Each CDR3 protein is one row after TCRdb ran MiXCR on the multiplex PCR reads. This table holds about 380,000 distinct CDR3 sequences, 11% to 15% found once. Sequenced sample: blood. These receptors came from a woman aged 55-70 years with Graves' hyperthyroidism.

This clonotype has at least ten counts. This CDR3 is CASSLLTRWGSGANVLTF. CDR3 DNA: TGTGCCAGCAGCTTACTAACGCGGTGGGGCTCTGGGGCCAACGTCCTGACTTTC. The genes are TRBV7-8 and TRBJ2-6; no reliable D call. Trimming took off 2 bases at V and 0 bases at J, with 14 bases between the two ends. Per the germline V gene, CDR1 is SGHVS and CDR2 is FQNEAQ. The CDR3 contains 18 residues.

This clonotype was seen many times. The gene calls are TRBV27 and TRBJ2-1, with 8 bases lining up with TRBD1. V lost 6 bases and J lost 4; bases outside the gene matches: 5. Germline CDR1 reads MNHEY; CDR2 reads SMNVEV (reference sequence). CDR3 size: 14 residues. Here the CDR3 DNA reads TGTGCCAGCAGGTGGGGACAGGCATACAATGAGCAGTTCTTC. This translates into CASRWGQAYNEQFF.

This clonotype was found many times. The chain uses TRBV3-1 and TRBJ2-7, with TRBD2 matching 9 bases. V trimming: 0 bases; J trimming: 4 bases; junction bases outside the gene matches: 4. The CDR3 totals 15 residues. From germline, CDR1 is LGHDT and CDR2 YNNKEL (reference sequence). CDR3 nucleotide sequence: TGTGCCAGCAGCCAAGAGTCTAGCGGGATGTACGAGCAGTACTTC. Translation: CASSQESSGMYEQYF.

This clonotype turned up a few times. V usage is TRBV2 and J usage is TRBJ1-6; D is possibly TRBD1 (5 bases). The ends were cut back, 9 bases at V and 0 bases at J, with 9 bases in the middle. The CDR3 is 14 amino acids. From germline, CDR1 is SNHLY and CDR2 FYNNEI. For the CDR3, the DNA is TGTGCCAGTGAGGGGAGCTCCTATAATTCACCCCTCCACTTT. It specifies CASEGSSYNSPLHF.

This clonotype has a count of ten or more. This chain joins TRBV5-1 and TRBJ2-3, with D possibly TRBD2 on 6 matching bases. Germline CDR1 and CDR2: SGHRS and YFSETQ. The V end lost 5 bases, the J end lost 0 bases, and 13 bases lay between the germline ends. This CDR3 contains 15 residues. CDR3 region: CASSDSGPSTDTQYF. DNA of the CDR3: TGCGCCAGCAGTGATAGCGGACCTAGCACAGATACGCAGTATTTT.